The clone carrying this T cell receptor (beta chain) was seen a handful of times. What it recognizes is unknown. Unique molecular identifiers were built into the TCR beta cDNA libraries. Between about 1 and 11 million T cells gave rise to some 450,000 cDNA molecules. Using its own MiXCR run on the PCR reads, TCRdb lists one record per CDR3 protein. Of hundreds of thousands of distinct CDR3 sequences in the sample, 30% were seen once. This sample was taken from a study of post-analysis software for immune sequencing data. The study, taken as a whole, reports: Samples from one preparation batch, clustered by F measure, grouped strongly together. A handful of TRBV segments were significantly more frequent in patients than in controls. TRBV5-6, TRBV5-1 and TRBV20-1 were among these segments. Multiple sclerosis patients had significantly lower normalized Chao1 diversity than controls.

Germline CDR1 MNHEY, CDR2 SMNVEV (reference sequence). The CDR3 spans 14 residues. V lost 6 bases and J lost 2, with 13 bases in between. The source of this sequence is a girl between 5 and 17 years old with multiple sclerosis. Sequenced material: blood. The rearrangement uses TRBV27 and TRBJ2-5; D remains ambiguous. The CDR3 DNA sequence: TGTGCCAGCAGCCGGCTAGGCCATCAAGAGACCCAGTACTTC. Translating gives CASSRLGHQETQYF.